Described below is a single T cell receptor (beta chain) sequence and its context. Its antigen remains unidentified. The sample belongs to a study of cytomegalovirus exposure and HLA in healthy donors. Points from the study as a whole: It was 150 to 200 TCR beta chains that were listed as cytomegalovirus-associated. Later analysis suggested most CMV-associated TCR beta chains were HLA-restricted.

The study ran its PCR with 60 Vbeta and 13 Jbeta primers. Sequencing used immunoSEQ multiplex PCR; TCRdb keeps in-frame clones, though not all of them. The data contain some 100,000 clones, about 80% of them singletons. The germline CDR1 and CDR2 sequences are SGHTA and FQGNSA. There are 16 residues in the CDR3. The ends lost 5 bases at V and 9 bases at J; junction bases unmatched: 14. The sequence was collected from a human donor in good health. The sample comprised PBMCs. This sequence joins TRBV7-2 and TRBJ2-1, with 9 bases matching TRBD2. The CDR3: CASSPLGELAGSEQFF. In nucleotides, the CDR3 is TGTGCCAGCAGCCCCTTGGGGGAACTAGCGGGCAGTGAGCAGTTCTTC.